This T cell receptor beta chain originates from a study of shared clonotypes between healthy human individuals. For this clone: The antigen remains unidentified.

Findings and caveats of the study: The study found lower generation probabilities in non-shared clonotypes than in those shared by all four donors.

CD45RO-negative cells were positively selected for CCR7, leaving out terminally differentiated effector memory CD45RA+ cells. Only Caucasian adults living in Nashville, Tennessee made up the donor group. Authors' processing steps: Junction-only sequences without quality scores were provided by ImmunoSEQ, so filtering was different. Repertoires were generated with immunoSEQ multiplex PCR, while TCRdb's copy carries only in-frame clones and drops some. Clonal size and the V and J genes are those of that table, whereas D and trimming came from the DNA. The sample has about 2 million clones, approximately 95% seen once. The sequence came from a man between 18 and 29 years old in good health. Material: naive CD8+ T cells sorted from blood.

The CDR3 here is CASRPRPGQGPDTQYF. The CDR3 nucleotides are TGCGCCAGCAGACCGAGGCCGGGACAGGGGCCAGATACGCAGTATTTT. V gene TRBV5-1 combines with J gene TRBJ2-3; the match to TRBD1 covers 10 bases. Germline assignment: CDR1 SGHRS and CDR2 YFSETQ. V lost 5 bases, J lost 4 bases, and 10 bases stayed unmatched. CDR3 length: 16 amino acids.